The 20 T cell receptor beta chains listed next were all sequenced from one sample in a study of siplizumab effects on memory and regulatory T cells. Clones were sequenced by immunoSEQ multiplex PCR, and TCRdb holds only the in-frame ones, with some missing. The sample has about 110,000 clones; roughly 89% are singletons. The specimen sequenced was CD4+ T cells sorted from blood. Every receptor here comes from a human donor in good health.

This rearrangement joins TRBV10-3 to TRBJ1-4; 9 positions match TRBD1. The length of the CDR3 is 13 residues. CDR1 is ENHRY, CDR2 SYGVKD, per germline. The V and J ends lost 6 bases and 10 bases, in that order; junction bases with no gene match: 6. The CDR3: CAIRTGGESKLFF. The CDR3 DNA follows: TGTGCCATCAGGACAGGGGGGGAATCAAAACTGTTTTTT.

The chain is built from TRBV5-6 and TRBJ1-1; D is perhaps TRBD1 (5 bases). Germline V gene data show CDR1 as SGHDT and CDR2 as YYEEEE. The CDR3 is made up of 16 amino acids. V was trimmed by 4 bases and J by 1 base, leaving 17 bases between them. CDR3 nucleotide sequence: TGTGCCAGCAGCCTGGGTGCGGGGCTGAAGAACACTGAAGCTTTCTTT. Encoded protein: CASSLGAGLKNTEAFF.

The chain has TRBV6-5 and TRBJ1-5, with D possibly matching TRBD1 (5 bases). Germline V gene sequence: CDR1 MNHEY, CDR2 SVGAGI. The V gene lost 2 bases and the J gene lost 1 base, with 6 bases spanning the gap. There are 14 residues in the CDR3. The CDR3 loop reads CASSYRGSNQPQHF. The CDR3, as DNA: TGTGCCAGCAGTTACAGGGGAAGCAATCAGCCCCAGCATTTT.

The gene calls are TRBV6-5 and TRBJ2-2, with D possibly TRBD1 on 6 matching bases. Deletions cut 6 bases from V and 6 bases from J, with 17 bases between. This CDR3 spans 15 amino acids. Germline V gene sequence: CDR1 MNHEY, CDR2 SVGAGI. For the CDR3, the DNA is TGTGCCAGCAGAAAAAGACAGGCCGTCCCCGGGGAGCTGTTTTTT. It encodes CASRKRQAVPGELFF.

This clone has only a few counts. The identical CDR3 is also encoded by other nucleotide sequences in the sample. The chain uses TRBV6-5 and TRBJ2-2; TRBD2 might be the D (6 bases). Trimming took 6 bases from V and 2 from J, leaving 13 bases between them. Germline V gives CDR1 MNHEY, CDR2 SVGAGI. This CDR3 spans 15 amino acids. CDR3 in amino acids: CASSPPGLNTGELFF. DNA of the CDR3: TGTGCCAGCAGCCCCCCGGGACTTAACACCGGGGAGCTGTTTTTT.

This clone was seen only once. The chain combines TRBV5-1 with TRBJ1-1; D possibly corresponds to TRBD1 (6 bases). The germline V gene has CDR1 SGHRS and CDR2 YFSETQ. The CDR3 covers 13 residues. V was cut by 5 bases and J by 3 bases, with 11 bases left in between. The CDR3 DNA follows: TGCGCCAGCAGTCCCGGACAGTACACTGAAGCTTTCTTT. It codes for CASSPGQYTEAFF.

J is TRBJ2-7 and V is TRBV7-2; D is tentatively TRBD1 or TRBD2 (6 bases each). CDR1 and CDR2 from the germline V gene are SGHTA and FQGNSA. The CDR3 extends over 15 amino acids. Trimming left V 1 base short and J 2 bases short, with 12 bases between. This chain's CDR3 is CASSLGRGPPYEQYF. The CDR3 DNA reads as TGTGCCAGCAGCTTAGGTCGGGGGCCGCCCTACGAGCAGTACTTC.

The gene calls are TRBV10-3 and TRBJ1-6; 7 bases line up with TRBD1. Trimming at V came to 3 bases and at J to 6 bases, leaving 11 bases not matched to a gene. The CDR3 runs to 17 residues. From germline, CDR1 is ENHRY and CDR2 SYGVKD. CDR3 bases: TGTGCCATCAGTGACAAGGGACATGCAGGGGGTAATTCACCCCTCCACTTT. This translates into CAISDKGHAGGNSPLHF.

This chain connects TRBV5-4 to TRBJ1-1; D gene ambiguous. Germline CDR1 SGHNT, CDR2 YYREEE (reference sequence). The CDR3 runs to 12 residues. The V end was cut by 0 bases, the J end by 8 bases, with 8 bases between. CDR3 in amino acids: CASSLDSTEAFF. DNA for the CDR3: TGTGCCAGCAGCTTGGACAGTACAGAAGCTTTCTTT.

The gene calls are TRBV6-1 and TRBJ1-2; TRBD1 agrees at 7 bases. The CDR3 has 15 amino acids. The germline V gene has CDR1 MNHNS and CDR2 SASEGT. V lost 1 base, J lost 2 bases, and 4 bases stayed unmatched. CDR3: CASSEGTGGNYGYTF. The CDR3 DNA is TGTGCCAGCAGTGAAGGGACAGGCGGGAACTATGGCTACACCTTC.

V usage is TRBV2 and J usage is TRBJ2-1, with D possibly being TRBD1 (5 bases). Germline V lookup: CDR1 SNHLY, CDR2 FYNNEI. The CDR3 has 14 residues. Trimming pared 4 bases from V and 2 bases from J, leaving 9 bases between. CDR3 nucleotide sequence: TGTGCCAGCAGTGTTCAGGGTACCTACAATGAGCAGTTCTTC. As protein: CASSVQGTYNEQFF.

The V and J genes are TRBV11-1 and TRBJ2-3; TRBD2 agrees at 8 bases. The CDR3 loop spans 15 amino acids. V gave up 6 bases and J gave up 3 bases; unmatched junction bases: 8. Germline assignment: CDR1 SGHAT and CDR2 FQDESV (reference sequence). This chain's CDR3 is CASSGNGGETDTQYF. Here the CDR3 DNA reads TGTGCCAGCAGTGGAAACGGGGGGGAAACAGATACGCAGTATTTT.

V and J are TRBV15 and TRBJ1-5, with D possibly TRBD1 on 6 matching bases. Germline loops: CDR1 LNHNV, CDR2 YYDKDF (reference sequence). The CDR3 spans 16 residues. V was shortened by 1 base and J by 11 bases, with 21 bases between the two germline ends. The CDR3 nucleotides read TGTGCCACCAGCAGAGGCTTGACAGGCCCGGGGAATGCCCAGCATTTT. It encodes CATSRGLTGPGNAQHF.

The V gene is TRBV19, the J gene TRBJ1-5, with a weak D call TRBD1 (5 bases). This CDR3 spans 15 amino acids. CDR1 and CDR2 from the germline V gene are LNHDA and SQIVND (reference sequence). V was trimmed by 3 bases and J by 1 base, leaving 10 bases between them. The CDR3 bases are TGTGCCAGTAGTATTCGCGGACAAAGCAATCAGCCCCAGCATTTT. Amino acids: CASSIRGQSNQPQHF. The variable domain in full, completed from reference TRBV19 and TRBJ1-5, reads DGGITQSPKYLFRKEGQNVTLSCEQNLNHDAMYWYRQDPGQGLRLIYYSQIVNDFQKGDIAEGYSVSREKKESFPLTVTSAQKNPTAFYLCASSIRGQSNQPQHFGDGTRLSIL.

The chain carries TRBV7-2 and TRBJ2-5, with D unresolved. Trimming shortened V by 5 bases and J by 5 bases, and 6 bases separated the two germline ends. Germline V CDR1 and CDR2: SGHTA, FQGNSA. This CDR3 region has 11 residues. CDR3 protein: CASSKGETQYF. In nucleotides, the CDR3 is TGTGCCAGCAGCAAAGGGGAGACCCAGTACTTC. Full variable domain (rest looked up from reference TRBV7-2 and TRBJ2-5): GAGVSQSPSNKVTEKGKDVELRCDPISGHTALYWYRQSLGQGLEFLIYFQGNSAPDKSGLPSDRFSAERTGGSVSTLTIQRTQQEDSAVYLCASSKGETQYFGPGTRLLVL.

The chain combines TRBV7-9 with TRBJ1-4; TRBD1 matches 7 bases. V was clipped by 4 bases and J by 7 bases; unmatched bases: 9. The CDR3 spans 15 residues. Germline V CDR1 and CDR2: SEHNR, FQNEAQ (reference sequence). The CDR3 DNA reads TGTGCCAGCAGCTCAGTCCCCGAGGGGGCTGAAAAACTGTTTTTT. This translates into CASSSVPEGAEKLFF.

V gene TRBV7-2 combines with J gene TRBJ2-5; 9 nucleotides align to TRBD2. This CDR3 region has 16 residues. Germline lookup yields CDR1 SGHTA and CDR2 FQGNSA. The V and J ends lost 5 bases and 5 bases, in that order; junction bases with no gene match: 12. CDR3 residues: CASSLRLAAARETQYF. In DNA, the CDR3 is TGTGCCAGCAGCCTCCGACTAGCGGCTGCTCGGGAGACCCAGTACTTC.

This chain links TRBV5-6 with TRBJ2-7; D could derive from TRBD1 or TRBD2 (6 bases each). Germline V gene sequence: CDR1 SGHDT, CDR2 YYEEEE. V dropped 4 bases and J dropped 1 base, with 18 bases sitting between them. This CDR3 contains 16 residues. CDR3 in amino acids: CASSLPGAGRSYEQYF. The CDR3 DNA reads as TGTGCCAGCAGCCTCCCAGGGGCAGGGAGGTCCTACGAGCAGTACTTC.

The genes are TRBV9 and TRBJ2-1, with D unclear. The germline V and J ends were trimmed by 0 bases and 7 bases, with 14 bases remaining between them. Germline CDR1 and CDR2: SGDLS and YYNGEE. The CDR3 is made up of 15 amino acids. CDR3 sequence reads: CASSVAAKGGNEQFF. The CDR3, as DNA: TGTGCCAGCAGCGTAGCGGCAAAGGGTGGGAATGAGCAGTTCTTC. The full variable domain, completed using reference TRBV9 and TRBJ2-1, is DSGVTQTPKHLITATGQRVTLRCSPRSGDLSVYWYQQSLDQGLQFLIQYYNGEERAKGNILERFSAQQFPDLHSELNLSSLELGDSALYFCASSVAAKGGNEQFFGPGTRLTVL.

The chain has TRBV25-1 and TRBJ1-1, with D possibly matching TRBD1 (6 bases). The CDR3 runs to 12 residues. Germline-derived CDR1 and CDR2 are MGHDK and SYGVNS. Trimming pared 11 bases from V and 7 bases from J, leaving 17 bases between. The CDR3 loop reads CASRGSVGEAFF. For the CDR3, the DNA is TGTGCCTCCAGGGGCTCGGTGGGTGAAGCTTTCTTT.